Following are 25 T cell receptor beta chains from one sample sequenced in a study of blood T cell repertoires in COVID-19. Assay used: immunoSEQ multiplex PCR; TCRdb lists only in-frame clones, some missing. This table has hundreds of thousands of clones, roughly 88% appearing once. The sample consisted of peripheral blood. The receptor set was obtained from a woman aged 30 to 39 who had recovered from COVID-19.

Concerning this clone: Since a much larger clone is just one base distant, this may be a read error. The chain joins TRBV7-9 to TRBJ2-7; 7 bases map to TRBD1. The length of the CDR3 is 13 residues. Germline CDR1 SEHNR, CDR2 FQNEAQ (reference sequence). With V trimmed by 5 bases and J by 3 bases, 4 bases remained unmatched. The CDR3 reads CASSPGQNYEQYF. CDR3 DNA sequence: TGTGCCAGCAGCCCGGGACAGAACTACGAGCAGTACTTC. Full variable domain (remainder filled in from reference TRBV7-9 and TRBJ2-7): DTGVSQNPRHKITKRGQNVTFRCDPISEHNRLYWYRQTLGQGPEFLTYFQNEAQLEKSRLLSDRFSAERPKGSFSTLEIQRTEQGDSAMYLCASSPGQNYEQYFGPGTRLTVT.

This clone was seen a few times. The V gene is TRBV11-3, the J gene TRBJ2-3; no firm D call. CDR3 length equals 13 residues. Germline assignment: CDR1 SGHNT and CDR2 YENEEA. Between the trimmed V and J ends, which lost 2 bases and 6 bases, there was a span of 9 bases. CDR3 nucleotide sequence: TGTGCCAGCAGCTTATCCCGGTCGGATACGCAGTATTTT. Protein sequence: CASSLSRSDTQYF.

The genes are TRBV6-5 and TRBJ2-3; D uncertain. CDR1 is MNHEY, CDR2 SVGAGI, per germline. V was trimmed by 5 bases and J by 0 bases, leaving 9 bases between them. The CDR3 has 14 amino acids. The CDR3 is CASSLDPSTDTQYF. The CDR3 DNA follows: TGTGCCAGCAGTCTAGACCCTAGCACAGATACGCAGTATTTT.

The gene calls are TRBV10-3 and TRBJ2-1; weak D call: TRBD2 (5 bases). This CDR3 region has 15 residues. From germline, CDR1 is ENHRY and CDR2 SYGVKD. Between the trimmed V and J ends, which lost 2 bases and 9 bases, there was a span of 17 bases. The CDR3 DNA is TGTGCCATCAGTGAGGGGCAGGCTTTCACTAGTGAGCAGTTCTTC. It codes for CAISEGQAFTSEQFF.

This rearrangement joins TRBV29-1 to TRBJ2-7; 9 nucleotides match TRBD2. The J segment lost 0 bases and the V segment lost 8 bases, leaving 14 bases of the junction unmatched. The CDR3 has 16 residues. The V gene's germline CDR1 is SQVTM and CDR2 ANQGSEA. The CDR3 nucleotides are TGCAGCCCCAGGGCTAGCGGGGCCCTCCCCTCCTACGAGCAGTACTTC. Translating it yields CSPRASGALPSYEQYF.

This rearrangement joins TRBV29-1 to TRBJ2-7; weak D call: TRBD2 (6 bases). V lost 6 bases to trimming and J lost 4 bases, with 22 bases between them. In germline, CDR1 is SQVTM, CDR2 ANQGSEA. This CDR3 has 15 residues. The CDR3 region has the DNA TGCAGCGTGGGCCGGGACTTTCAATACGAGTACGAGCAGTACTTC. Translation: CSVGRDFQYEYEQYF.

CDR3 loop: CASSQADRANYGYTF. The CDR3 bases are TGTGCCAGCAGCCAAGCGGACAGGGCCAACTATGGCTACACCTTC. The rearrangement joins TRBV3-1 (or the pseudogene TRBV3-2) to TRBJ1-2, with 8 bases identical to TRBD1. V was clipped by 1 base and J by 2 bases; unmatched bases: 3. The V gene's germline CDR1 is LGHDT and CDR2 YNNKEL (reference sequence). The CDR3 is 15 residues long.

The V call is TRBV15, the J call TRBJ2-7; the D gene is possibly TRBD2 (6 bases). The ends were cut back, 1 base at V and 2 bases at J, with 12 bases in the middle. The CDR3 has 15 amino acids. CDR1 LNHNV and CDR2 YYDKDF come from the germline V gene (reference sequence). The CDR3 loop reads CATSRGGDLTYEQYF. For the CDR3, the DNA is TGTGCCACCAGCAGAGGGGGGGATCTCACCTACGAGCAGTACTTC.

The V gene is TRBV7-9, the J gene TRBJ1-2; D call uncertain. V gave up 6 bases and J gave up 2 bases, with 10 bases separating them. Germline V gene data show CDR1 as SEHNR and CDR2 as FQNEAQ (reference sequence). The CDR3 sequence is 13 residues long. CDR3 sequence: CASRPRQNYGYTF. The DNA of the CDR3 is TGTGCCAGCAGACCCCGACAAAACTATGGCTACACCTTC. Variable domain in full (rest from reference TRBV7-9 and TRBJ1-2): DTGVSQNPRHKITKRGQNVTFRCDPISEHNRLYWYRQTLGQGPEFLTYFQNEAQLEKSRLLSDRFSAERPKGSFSTLEIQRTEQGDSAMYLCASRPRQNYGYTFGSGTRLTVV.

This chain links TRBV7-9 with TRBJ1-4, with 7 bases fitting TRBD1. The germline V gene has CDR1 SEHNR and CDR2 FQNEAQ (reference sequence). The ends lost 0 bases at V and 5 bases at J; junction bases unmatched: 3. This CDR3 comprises 15 residues. CDR3 DNA sequence: TGTGCCAGCAGCTTAGCGGGACAGATGAATGAAAAACTGTTTTTT. It yields the protein CASSLAGQMNEKLFF.

The chain employs TRBV15 and TRBJ2-5; 9 bases match TRBD1. Trimming at V came to 1 base and at J to 7 bases, leaving 10 bases not matched to a gene. CDR1 and CDR2 from the germline V gene are LNHNV and YYDKDF (reference sequence). The CDR3 totals 16 residues. This CDR3 reads CATSRVSPGQGGTQYF. The CDR3 region has the DNA TGTGCCACCAGCAGAGTTTCCCCGGGACAGGGTGGGACCCAGTACTTC.

The rearrangement uses TRBV9 and TRBJ1-2; possible D gene TRBD1, 5 bases. The CDR3 totals 16 residues. Trimming pared 3 bases from V and 5 bases from J, leaving 20 bases between. CDR1 is SGDLS, CDR2 YYNGEE, per germline. The chain's CDR3 is CASSEGPSGGGYGYTF. CDR3 in DNA: TGTGCCAGCAGCGAGGGACCCTCGGGGGGAGGATATGGCTACACCTTC. Supplemented by reference TRBV9 and TRBJ1-2, the full variable domain reads DSGVTQTPKHLITATGQRVTLRCSPRSGDLSVYWYQQSLDQGLQFLIQYYNGEERAKGNILERFSAQQFPDLHSELNLSSLELGDSALYFCASSEGPSGGGYGYTFGSGTRLTVV.

The rearrangement joins TRBV6-1 to TRBJ2-7; the D gene is possibly TRBD2 (6 bases). CDR3 length: 13 residues. V was clipped by 3 bases and J by 4 bases, with 10 bases between them. Germline-derived CDR1 and CDR2 are MNHNS and SASEGT. The CDR3 DNA is TGTGCCAGCAGTGATCGGAGGGAATACGAGCAGTACTTC. Protein sequence: CASSDRREYEQYF.

The rearrangement links TRBV5-1 to TRBJ1-6; D call uncertain. V was shortened by 3 bases and J by 9 bases, with 10 bases between the two germline ends. Germline lookup yields CDR1 SGHRS and CDR2 YFSETQ. The CDR3 is 13 residues long. The CDR3 sequence is CASSSTQTSPLHF. The DNA of the CDR3 is TGCGCCAGCAGCTCAACTCAAACTTCACCCCTCCACTTT.

Note on this clone: At the DNA level, this CDR3 is encoded by other sequences in the same sample as well. V is TRBV9 and J is TRBJ2-7; D is possibly TRBD1 (7 bases). The CDR3 has 14 residues. From germline, CDR1 is SGDLS and CDR2 YYNGEE. Trimming took 4 bases from V and 0 from J, leaving 11 bases between them. The CDR3 coding sequence is TGTGCCAGCAGCCCGCGGGACAGCTCCTACGAGCAGTACTTC. Encoded protein: CASSPRDSSYEQYF. The entire variable domain, with the rest obtained from reference TRBV9 and TRBJ2-7, is as follows: DSGVTQTPKHLITATGQRVTLRCSPRSGDLSVYWYQQSLDQGLQFLIQYYNGEERAKGNILERFSAQQFPDLHSELNLSSLELGDSALYFCASSPRDSSYEQYFGPGTRLTVT.

The J gene is TRBJ1-1, the V gene TRBV28, with a weak D call TRBD1 (6 bases). The ends were cut back, 1 base at V and 10 bases at J, with 13 bases in the middle. CDR1 and CDR2 (germline): MDHEN, SYDVKM. The CDR3 is 13 residues long. The CDR3 DNA sequence: TGTGCCAGCAGTTTATTCGGGGGGCGAGGAGCTTTCTTT. It is translated as CASSLFGGRGAFF.

V gene TRBV18 combines with J gene TRBJ2-1; possibly TRBD2 for D (6 bases). With 2 bases removed from V and 9 bases from J, the gap between germline ends came to 17 bases. This CDR3 spans 15 amino acids. Germline loops: CDR1 KGHSH, CDR2 LQKENI. The CDR3 here is CASSPIGGAGGEQFF. The CDR3 DNA reads TGTGCCAGCTCACCAATAGGAGGGGCCGGCGGTGAGCAGTTCTTC.

The gene calls are TRBV27 and TRBJ2-5, with 8 bases that match TRBD2. After removal of 2 bases from V and 0 bases from J, the junction contained 8 bases not matched to a gene. The CDR3 is made up of 17 amino acids. Germline assignment: CDR1 MNHEY and CDR2 SMNVEV (reference sequence). The CDR3 DNA reads as TGTGCCAGCAGTTTACCCCTCCTTAGCGGGAACCAAGAGACCCAGTACTTC. This encodes CASSLPLLSGNQETQYF.

The chain recombines TRBV24-1 with TRBJ1-1; tentative D call: TRBD1 (6 bases). Between the trimmed V and J ends, which lost 8 bases and 3 bases, there was a span of 15 bases. The CDR3 is made up of 14 amino acids. Germline V gives CDR1 KGHDR, CDR2 SFDVKD. The chain's CDR3 is CATKREQGDTEAFF. The CDR3 DNA reads as TGTGCCACCAAAAGAGAACAGGGCGACACTGAAGCTTTCTTT.

The gene calls are TRBV2 and TRBJ2-3; D call uncertain. Germline loops: CDR1 SNHLY, CDR2 FYNNEI. This CDR3 spans 15 amino acids. V was pared by 6 bases and J by 1 base, with 14 bases between. The CDR3 loop reads CASSRQVRGTDTQYF. In DNA form, the CDR3 reads TGTGCCAGCAGCCGCCAGGTGCGAGGCACAGATACGCAGTATTTT. Combining the CDR3 with reference TRBV2 and TRBJ2-3 gives the whole variable domain EPEVTQTPSHQVTQMGQEVILRCVPISNHLYFYWYRQILGQKVEFLVSFYNNEISEKSEIFDDQFSVERPDGSNFTLKIRSTKLEDSAMYFCASSRQVRGTDTQYFGPGTRLTVL.

This chain links TRBV4-2 with TRBJ1-5; 7 positions agree with TRBD1. The length of the CDR3 is 17 residues. From germline, CDR1 is LGHNA and CDR2 YNFKEQ. Germline trimming cut 1 base from V and 0 bases from J; bases unmatched to any gene: 6. The CDR3 DNA follows: TGTGCCAGCAGCCAAGCACCGGGACAGACTAGCAATCAGCCCCAGCATTTT. Protein sequence: CASSQAPGQTSNQPQHF.

V gene TRBV19 combines with J gene TRBJ1-2, with 7 bases that match TRBD1. The J segment lost 7 bases and the V segment lost 7 bases, leaving 9 bases of the junction unmatched. Germline V gene lookup returns CDR1 LNHDA and CDR2 SQIVND (reference sequence). The CDR3 runs to 13 residues. CDR3 bases: TGTGCCAGTACTGACAGGGACGTTAGTGGCTACACCTTC. Residues: CASTDRDVSGYTF.

The chain recombines TRBV6-5 with TRBJ2-3; D may be TRBD1 (6 bases). The germline V and J ends were trimmed by 2 bases and 4 bases, with 10 bases remaining between them. CDR1 MNHEY and CDR2 SVGAGI come from the germline V gene. The CDR3 contains 14 residues. The CDR3: CASSYDTGSDTQYF. The CDR3 nucleotides read TGTGCCAGCAGTTACGACACAGGGTCAGATACGCAGTATTTT.

The V gene is TRBV15, the J gene TRBJ2-3; the D gene is possibly TRBD2 (7 bases). Germline V gene data show CDR1 as LNHNV and CDR2 as YYDKDF (reference sequence). The CDR3 has 17 amino acids. V dropped 5 bases and J dropped 8 bases, with 26 bases sitting between them. The CDR3 region is CATSPHLAGGPAGTQYF. In nucleotides, the CDR3 is TGTGCCACCAGCCCCCACCTTGCCGGGGGGCCAGCGGGTACGCAGTATTTT.

The chain joins TRBV6-5 to TRBJ2-7; TRBD1 agrees at 7 bases. The trim removed 8 bases at V and 4 bases at J, leaving 14 bases unmatched. The germline CDR1 and CDR2 sequences are MNHEY and SVGAGI. The CDR3 extends over 15 amino acids. The CDR3 loop is CASGITGALMYEQYF. CDR3 sequence (DNA): TGTGCCAGCGGTATTACAGGGGCCCTTATGTACGAGCAGTACTTC.